This T cell receptor (beta chain) was profiled in a study of cytomegalovirus exposure and HLA in healthy donors. There are 17 residues in the CDR3. The ends were cut back, 5 bases at V and 6 bases at J, with 20 bases in the middle. Germline V gene lookup returns CDR1 SGHVS and CDR2 FQNEAQ. The PCR was carried out with 60 Vbeta primers and 13 Jbeta primers. Profiled with immunoSEQ multiplex PCR; TCRdb holds only in-frame clones, not every one. Of approximately 120,000 clones listed, approximately 71% are singletons. Study-wide results and limits: Sequencing likely caused a cluster of highly shared sequence variants. In a later analysis, at a false discovery rate of 0.05, about 17,000 TCR beta sequences matched HLA alleles. When analyzed later, a missense DCLRE1C variant was found to be linked to TCR beta V- and J-gene trimming. Researchers catalogued roughly 170 TCR beta chains as cytomegalovirus-associated.

This clone was found once. Its specificity is not known. The chain links TRBV7-8 to TRBJ1-6; D is unclear. The specimen was PBMCs. The TCR was taken from a woman in her seventies in good health and CMV-seropositive. In nucleotides, the CDR3 is TGTGCCAGCAGCGGGAGAGGCTCGGCACAAGCTAATTCACCCCTCCACTTT. It codes for CASSGRGSAQANSPLHF. The complete variable domain, with remaining parts taken from reference TRBV7-8 and TRBJ1-6, reads GAGVSQSPRYKVAKRGQDVALRCDPISGHVSLFWYQQALGQGPEFLTYFQNEAQLDKSGLPSDRFFAERPEGSVSTLKIQRTQQEDSAVYLCASSGRGSAQANSPLHFGNGTRLTVT.